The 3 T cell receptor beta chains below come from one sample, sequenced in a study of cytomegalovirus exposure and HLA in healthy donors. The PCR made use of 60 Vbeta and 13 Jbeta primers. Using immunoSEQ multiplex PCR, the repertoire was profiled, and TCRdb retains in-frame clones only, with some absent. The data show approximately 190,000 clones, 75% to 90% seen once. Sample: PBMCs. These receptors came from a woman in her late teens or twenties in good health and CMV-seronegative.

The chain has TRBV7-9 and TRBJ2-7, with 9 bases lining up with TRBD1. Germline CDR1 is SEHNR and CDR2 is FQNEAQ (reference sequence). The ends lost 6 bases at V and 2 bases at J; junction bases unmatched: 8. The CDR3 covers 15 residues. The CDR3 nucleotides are TGTGCCAGCAGTTACACAGGGGGCCGGACCTACGAGCAGTACTTC. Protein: CASSYTGGRTYEQYF.

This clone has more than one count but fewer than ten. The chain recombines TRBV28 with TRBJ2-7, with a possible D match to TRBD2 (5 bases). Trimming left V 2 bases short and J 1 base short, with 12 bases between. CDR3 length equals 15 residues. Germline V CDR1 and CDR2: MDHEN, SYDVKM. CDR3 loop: CASSLAGTGSYEQYF. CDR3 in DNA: TGTGCCAGCAGTTTAGCGGGCACCGGATCCTACGAGCAGTACTTC. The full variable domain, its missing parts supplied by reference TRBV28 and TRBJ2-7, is DVKVTQSSRYLVKRTGEKVFLECVQDMDHENMFWYRQDPGLGLRLIYFSYDVKMKEKGDIPEGYSVSREKKERFSLILESASTNQTSMYLCASSLAGTGSYEQYFGPGTRLTVT.

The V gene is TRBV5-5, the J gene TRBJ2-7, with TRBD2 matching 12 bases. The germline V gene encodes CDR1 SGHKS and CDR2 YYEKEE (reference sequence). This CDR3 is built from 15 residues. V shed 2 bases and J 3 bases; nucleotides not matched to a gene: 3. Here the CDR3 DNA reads TGTGCCAGCAGCTTCGGACTAGCGGGAATCTACGAGCAGTACTTC. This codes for CASSFGLAGIYEQYF.